This TCR beta chain appears in the sequencing data of a study of cytomegalovirus exposure and HLA in healthy donors. The CDR3 has 18 residues. Trimming cost V 1 base and J 2 bases; bases outside gene matches: 13. Germline CDR1 and CDR2: SGHAT and FQNNGV. The PCR employed 60 Vbeta primers together with 13 Jbeta primers. The assay was immunoSEQ multiplex PCR, and TCRdb's table has in-frame clones only and misses some. Seen in this sample are 150,000 to 200,000 clones; the ten most common clones hold 1% to 1.5%. The TCR sequence derives from a woman in her sixties or seventies in good health and CMV-seronegative. The V call is TRBV11-2, the J call TRBJ2-7; 8 bases fit TRBD1. The sequenced material came from PBMCs. CDR3 residues: CASSLVGGRDRPTYEQYF. The CDR3 nucleotides read TGTGCCAGCAGCTTAGTGGGGGGCCGGGACAGGCCAACCTACGAGCAGTACTTC. Full variable domain (remainder filled in from reference TRBV11-2 and TRBJ2-7): EAGVAQSPRYKIIEKRQSVAFWCNPISGHATLYWYQQILGQGPKLLIQFQNNGVVDDSQLPKDRFSAERLKGVDSTLKIQPAKLEDSAVYLCASSLVGGRDRPTYEQYFGPGTRLTVT.